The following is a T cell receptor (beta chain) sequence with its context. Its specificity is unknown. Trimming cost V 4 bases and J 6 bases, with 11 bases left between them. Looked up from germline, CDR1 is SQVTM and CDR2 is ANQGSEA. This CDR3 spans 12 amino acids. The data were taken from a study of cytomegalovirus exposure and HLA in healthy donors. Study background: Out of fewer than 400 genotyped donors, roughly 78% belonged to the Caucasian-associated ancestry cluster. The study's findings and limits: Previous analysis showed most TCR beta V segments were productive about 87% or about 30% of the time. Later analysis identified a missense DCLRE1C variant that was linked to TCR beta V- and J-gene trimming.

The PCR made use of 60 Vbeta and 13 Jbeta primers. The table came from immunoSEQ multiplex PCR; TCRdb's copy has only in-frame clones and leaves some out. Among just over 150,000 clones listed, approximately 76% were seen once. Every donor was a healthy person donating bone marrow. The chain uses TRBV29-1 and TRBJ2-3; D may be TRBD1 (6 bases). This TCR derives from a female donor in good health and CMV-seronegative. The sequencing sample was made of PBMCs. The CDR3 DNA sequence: TGCAGCGTTGGTGGGGGCGGGGATACGCAGTATTTT. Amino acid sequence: CSVGGGGDTQYF.